Listed below are T cell receptor beta chains from one sample, sequenced in a study of cytomegalovirus exposure and HLA in healthy donors. The assay was immunoSEQ multiplex PCR, and TCRdb's table has in-frame clones only and misses some. The table shows approximately 59,000 clones, with 60% to 65% occurring only once. Sequencing was done on a sample of PBMCs. These receptors were collected from a man between 25 and 39 years old in good health and CMV-seronegative. CDR3s include the opening cysteine and the closing phenylalanine or tryptophan. A D gene is named only where the DNA matches it firmly. Clone size is not always given. Where it is, it says once, few, many or a class for expanded clones.

TRBV5-1	-	TRBJ2-1	TRBD1	TGCGCCAGCACCCCGGGACAGGGGGGCAATGAGCAGTTCTTC	CASTPGQGGNEQFF
TRBV2	-	TRBJ2-5	-	TGTGCCAGCAGGATCAGGGGTTTAGAGACCCAGTACTTC	CASRIRGLETQYF
TRBV11-3	-	TRBJ1-1	-	TGTGCCAGCAGCCCCACACGAGGCACTGAAGCTTTCTTT	CASSPTRGTEAFF
TRBV4-1	few	TRBJ1-4	TRBD1	TGCGCCAGCAGGGGACAGGGCGTAACTAATGAAAAACTGTTTTTT	CASRGQGVTNEKLFF
TRBV10-3	few	TRBJ2-7	TRBD1	TGTGCCATCAGTGGTTTAGGGACAGGGTCGTGGGGGGAGCAGTACTTC	CAISGLGTGSWGEQYF
TRBV6-5	-	TRBJ1-1	-	TGTGCCAGCAGTTACTACCAGGGGAACACTGAAGCTTTCTTT	CASSYYQGNTEAFF
TRBV2	-	TRBJ2-1	TRBD2	TGTGCCAGCAGGCCTCTAGCGGGGGGGTCCTACAATGAGCAGTTCTTC	CASRPLAGGSYNEQFF
TRBV5-4	-	TRBJ2-1	TRBD1	TGTGCCAGCAGCCCGACAGGGGGACGGGGTGGGAATGAGCAGTTCTTC	CASSPTGGRGGNEQFF
TRBV2	few	TRBJ1-4	TRBD1	TGTGCCAGCAGAGGGGGCAAGAAGGAAAAACTGTTTTTT	CASRGGKKEKLFF
TRBV7-7	-	TRBJ2-7	-	TGTGCCAGCAGCTTAGACTATAAGGGGTCAGAACAGTACTTC	CASSLDYKGSEQYF
TRBV7-2	few	TRBJ2-7	-	TGTGCCAGCAGCCTAAGTTCCTACGAGCAGTACTTC	CASSLSSYEQYF
TRBV2	-	TRBJ2-5	-	TGTGCCAGCAGTGAAGTTCGCGGGCCCTCGGAGACCCAGTACTTC	CASSEVRGPSETQYF
TRBV6-5	-	TRBJ1-5	-	TGTGCCAGCGCACTCCCCGGGTTCAATCAGCCCCAGCATTTT	CASALPGFNQPQHF
TRBV29-1	-	TRBJ1-1	TRBD1	TGCAGCGTGGGGACAGCCCGAACGACGAACACTGAAGCTTTCTTT	CSVGTARTTNTEAFF
TRBV5-4	-	TRBJ2-2	TRBD1	TGTGCCAGCAACTCAGGGGGCGCCACCACCGGGGAGCTGTTTTTT	CASNSGGATTGELFF
TRBV6-1	-	TRBJ2-2	-	TGTGCCAGCAGCTATGGTCGGGACACCGGGGAGCTGTTTTTT	CASSYGRDTGELFF